The 30 T cell receptor beta chains below come from one sample, sequenced in a study of CD8+CD57+ T cells in acquired aplastic anemia. The patients chosen for sequencing had shown expansion of CD8+CD57+ cells (detected by flow cytometry). Researchers used genomic DNA as the template to profile TCR beta VDJ and CDR3. TCRdb re-called the reads through MiXCR, storing one row per CDR3 protein. The table lists 190,000 or so distinct CDR3 sequences, less than 60% of them singletons. Sample: sorted CD4+, CD8+, or CD8+CD57+ T cells (not recorded which) from PBMCs. The receptors here all came from a human donor with aplastic anemia.

The chain links TRBV20-1 to TRBJ2-7, with 8 bases fitting TRBD2. The CDR3 has 14 amino acids. V shed 3 bases, J shed 3 bases, and the junction held 7 bases outside the gene matches. CDR1 DFQATT and CDR2 SNEGSKA come from the germline V gene (reference sequence). In nucleotides, the CDR3 is TGCAGTGCTAGCGTAGCGGGAAATGTCTACGAGCAGTACTTC. Its translation: CSASVAGNVYEQYF.

V gene TRBV18 combines with J gene TRBJ2-4; tentative D call: TRBD1 (6 bases). This CDR3 has 15 residues. Deletions cut 6 bases from V and 1 base from J, with 13 bases between. Germline-derived CDR1 and CDR2 are KGHSH and LQKENI. CDR3 in DNA: TGTGCCAGCTCGCAGAACCAGGGGGCCAAAAACATTCAGTACTTC. It is translated as CASSQNQGAKNIQYF.

This clonotype was seen ten or more times. This rearrangement joins TRBV7-2 to TRBJ2-7; perhaps TRBD2 as D (5 bases). The V end was cut by 2 bases, the J end by 0 bases, with 11 bases between. The CDR3 covers 15 residues. Per the germline V gene, CDR1 is SGHTA and CDR2 is FQGNSA. The CDR3 protein is CASSLLGTSSYEQYF. Written as DNA, the CDR3 is TGTGCCAGCAGCTTACTGGGAACTAGCTCCTACGAGCAGTACTTC.

CDR3 residues: CASSLWRGLAFF. CDR3 coding DNA: TGTGCCAGCAGTTTATGGAGGGGTTTAGCTTTCTTT. This chain connects TRBV28 to TRBJ1-1; perhaps TRBD1 as D (5 bases). Trimming cost V 0 bases and J 10 bases, with 9 bases left between them. CDR3 size: 12 residues. Germline values: CDR1 MDHEN, CDR2 SYDVKM.

Points on this clonotype: The junction does not match germline at one end; this may be a read error. The J gene is TRBJ2-5, the V gene TRBV25-1; 7 bases agree with TRBD1. Germline-derived CDR1 and CDR2 are MGHDK and SYGVNS. The CDR3 sequence is 13 residues long. CDR3 DNA sequence: TGTGCCAGCAATGAAGGGGGCCGAGAGACCCAGTACTTC. It encodes CASNEGGRETQYF.

V gene TRBV7-2 combines with J gene TRBJ2-3; D gene uncertain. V shed 4 bases and J shed 5 bases, with 7 bases lying between them. The germline gives CDR1 SGHTA, CDR2 FQGNSA. The CDR3 is 12 amino acids. The CDR3 reads CASSSSVDTQYF. CDR3 sequence (DNA): TGTGCCAGCAGCTCCAGTGTAGATACGCAGTATTTT. Supplemented by reference TRBV7-2 and TRBJ2-3, the full variable domain reads GAGVSQSPSNKVTEKGKDVELRCDPISGHTALYWYRQSLGQGLEFLIYFQGNSAPDKSGLPSDRFSAERTGGSVSTLTIQRTQQEDSAVYLCASSSSVDTQYFGPGTRLTVL.

The chain carries TRBV2 and TRBJ1-6, with D tentatively TRBD1 (5 bases). This CDR3 is built from 14 residues. V lost 6 bases and J lost 8, with 14 bases in between. Germline V lookup: CDR1 SNHLY, CDR2 FYNNEI. The CDR3 DNA is TGTGCCAGCAGGCAGGGCAGGTTAGATTCACCCCTCCACTTT. Translated, it gives CASRQGRLDSPLHF.

The chain recombines TRBV19 with TRBJ1-1; tentative D call: TRBD1 (6 bases). Trimming left V 7 bases short and J 1 base short, with 13 bases between. This CDR3 comprises 14 residues. Germline V gives CDR1 LNHDA, CDR2 SQIVND (reference sequence). Here the CDR3 DNA reads TGTGCCAGTAAGGCGGGGGCATGGAACACTGAAGCTTTCTTT. Amino acid sequence: CASKAGAWNTEAFF.

At least ten counts were recorded for this clonotype. This rearrangement joins TRBV15 to TRBJ2-3; 8 positions match TRBD2. This CDR3 spans 18 amino acids. Trimming took 0 bases from V and 4 from J; bases not matched to a gene: 12. Germline V lookup: CDR1 LNHNV, CDR2 YYDKDF (reference sequence). The chain's CDR3 is CATSRDLIRGGRSDTQYF. The CDR3 DNA reads as TGTGCCACCAGCAGAGATCTAATTCGGGGGGGGCGGTCAGATACGCAGTATTTT.

This clonotype occurred many times. This chain joins TRBV19 and TRBJ1-1; D is ambiguous. The V end was cut by 3 bases, the J end by 3 bases, with 11 bases between. Germline V gene lookup returns CDR1 LNHDA and CDR2 SQIVND (reference sequence). The CDR3 loop spans 14 amino acids. CDR3 amino acids: CASSIGRAHTEAFF. The DNA of the CDR3 is TGTGCCAGTAGTATTGGGAGGGCCCACACTGAAGCTTTCTTT.

Ten or more counts support this clonotype. V and J are TRBV10-3 and TRBJ2-1; D perhaps matches TRBD2 (6 bases). Germline V gene data show CDR1 as ENHRY and CDR2 as SYGVKD. V lost 3 bases, J lost 0 bases, and 15 bases lay in between. This CDR3 region has 17 residues. This CDR3 reads CAISDVSGTYSYNEQFF. The CDR3 bases are TGTGCCATCAGTGACGTTTCCGGGACTTACTCCTACAATGAGCAGTTCTTC.

The chain joins TRBV19 to TRBJ1-1; TRBD1 matches 7 bases. V gave up 5 bases and J gave up 7 bases; unmatched junction bases: 7. The CDR3 consists of 13 residues. In germline, CDR1 is LNHDA, CDR2 SQIVND (reference sequence). The CDR3 loop is CASSFRGGGEAFF. In nucleotides, the CDR3 is TGTGCCAGTAGTTTCAGGGGGGGCGGTGAAGCTTTCTTT.

This chain connects TRBV20-1 to TRBJ2-3; TRBD1 might be the D (6 bases). The CDR3 runs 13 residues. V was clipped by 4 bases and J by 4 bases, with 12 bases between them. Per germline, CDR1 DFQATT and CDR2 SNEGSKA (reference sequence). The CDR3 spells CSATRTVADTQYF. CDR3 DNA sequence: TGCAGTGCTACTAGGACAGTGGCAGATACGCAGTATTTT.

This clonotype was picked up many times. This chain's CDR3 is CASSYPSTGFRELFF. The DNA for the CDR3 is TGTGCCAGCAGTTACCCCTCGACAGGGTTCAGGGAGCTGTTTTTT. This chain connects TRBV6-5 to TRBJ2-2; 7 bases are a match to TRBD1. This CDR3 is 15 amino acids long. Trimming at V came to 2 bases and at J to 9 bases, leaving 9 bases not matched to a gene. Germline V lookup: CDR1 MNHEY, CDR2 SVGAGI.

This chain joins TRBV11-1 and TRBJ1-2; D not resolved. The CDR3 length is 12 residues. CDR1 is SGHAT and CDR2 is FQDESV in the germline V gene (reference sequence). The V gene lost 4 bases and the J gene lost 6 bases, with 9 bases spanning the gap. The CDR3 spells CASSWGIDGYTF. Here the CDR3 DNA reads TGTGCCAGCAGCTGGGGTATAGATGGCTACACCTTC.

The chain recombines TRBV19 with TRBJ2-3, with D perhaps matching TRBD2 (5 bases). The CDR3 sequence is 14 residues long. Per germline, CDR1 LNHDA and CDR2 SQIVND (reference sequence). The V end was cut by 9 bases, the J end by 4 bases, with 17 bases between. CDR3 region: CASSTQAEPDTQYF. The DNA for the CDR3 is TGTGCCAGCAGCACCCAAGCGGAACCAGATACGCAGTATTTT.

The V and J genes are TRBV20-1 and TRBJ2-3; D uncertain. This CDR3 contains 13 residues. Per germline, CDR1 DFQATT and CDR2 SNEGSKA (reference sequence). V was pared by 3 bases and J by 2 bases, with 9 bases between. For the CDR3, the DNA is TGCAGTGCTAGTCTCGGCCCCACAGATACGCAGTATTTT. It yields the protein CSASLGPTDTQYF.

This clonotype was recorded at least ten times. This chain uses TRBV9 with TRBJ2-3, with 13 bases fitting TRBD2. CDR1 and CDR2 from the germline V gene are SGDLS and YYNGEE. CDR3 length: 17 amino acids. Trimming at V came to 2 bases and at J to 2 bases, leaving 5 bases not matched to a gene. The CDR3 protein is CASSVLGTSGVTDTQYF. As DNA, the CDR3 is TGTGCCAGCAGCGTCCTGGGGACTAGCGGGGTCACAGATACGCAGTATTTT.

The V gene is TRBV19, the J gene TRBJ2-2; D is unresolved. Germline CDR1 LNHDA, CDR2 SQIVND (reference sequence). CDR3 length equals 13 residues. Trimming took off 1 base at V and 6 bases at J, with 6 bases between the two ends. CDR3: CASSIVGPGELFF. The DNA of the CDR3 is TGTGCCAGTAGTATAGTCGGACCCGGGGAGCTGTTTTTT.

V usage is TRBV20-1 and J usage is TRBJ2-7; D uncertain. Per the germline V gene, CDR1 is DFQATT and CDR2 is SNEGSKA (reference sequence). This CDR3 has 13 amino acids. Trimming took off 4 bases at V and 0 bases at J, with 10 bases between the two ends. The CDR3 spells CSAKRPCSYEQYF. In DNA, the CDR3 is TGCAGTGCTAAGCGTCCGTGCTCCTACGAGCAGTACTTC.

About this clonotype: One base away lies a much larger clone, so this may be a sequencing read error. The DNA for the CDR3 is TGCGCCAACAGCCCACGGGCCGGGGGCTCGGAGACCCAGTACTTC. This codes for CANSPRAGGSETQYF. The rearrangement joins TRBV5-1 to TRBJ2-5, with D perhaps assigned TRBD1 or TRBD2 (6 bases each). The CDR3 is 15 residues long. Germline V gene sequence: CDR1 SGHRS, CDR2 YFSETQ.

This clonotype showed up many times. The gene calls are TRBV9 and TRBJ1-6; tentative D call: TRBD1 (6 bases). The CDR3 totals 15 residues. CDR1 and CDR2 (germline): SGDLS, YYNGEE. The ends were cut back, 0 bases at V and 6 bases at J, with 10 bases in the middle. The CDR3 region is CASSVAWTVNSPLHF. The DNA for the CDR3 is TGTGCCAGCAGCGTAGCATGGACAGTTAATTCACCCCTCCACTTT.

The sample holds a few counts of this clonotype. The chain links TRBV6-2 or TRBV6-3 to TRBJ1-1; D possibly corresponds to TRBD1 (6 bases). The CDR3 has 16 residues. Trimming took off 4 bases at V and 2 bases at J, with 17 bases between the two ends. Looked up from germline, CDR1 is MNHEY and CDR2 is SVGEGT. CDR3 in amino acids: CASSSRTVQGNTEAFF. In DNA form, the CDR3 reads TGTGCCAGCAGTTCGCGGACCGTACAGGGAAACACTGAAGCTTTCTTT.

This clonotype was observed a few times. V gene TRBV10-3 combines with J gene TRBJ1-6; 7 bases agree with TRBD1. The CDR3 totals 15 residues. CDR1 and CDR2 from the germline V gene are ENHRY and SYGVKD. The trim removed 8 bases at V and 13 bases at J, leaving 17 bases unmatched. The CDR3 nucleotides read TGTGCCATCGGAGCAGCGCGGGACAGCGGACTTCCCCTCCACTTT. This encodes CAIGAARDSGLPLHF.

This rearrangement joins TRBV7-3 to TRBJ2-5; 8 positions agree with TRBD2. J gave up 5 bases and V 4 bases, and 12 bases lay outside the gene matches. The CDR3 totals 16 residues. The V gene's germline CDR1 is SGHTA and CDR2 FQGTGA. The CDR3 region is CASSSEVSGSGETQYF. The CDR3 DNA sequence: TGTGCCAGCAGCTCCGAGGTAAGCGGGAGCGGGGAGACCCAGTACTTC.

The rearrangement links TRBV15 to TRBJ2-2; TRBD2 is a possible D gene (6 bases). The CDR3 runs 14 residues. V was clipped by 1 base and J by 5 bases, with 8 bases between them. Looked up from germline, CDR1 is LNHNV and CDR2 is YYDKDF (reference sequence). The CDR3 reads CATSRAGETGELFF. CDR3 DNA: TGTGCCACCAGCAGAGCGGGAGAGACCGGGGAGCTGTTTTTT.

This clonotype occurred many times. V usage is TRBV6-1 and J usage is TRBJ2-7, with D possibly being TRBD1 (6 bases). Trimming pared 5 bases from V and 2 bases from J, leaving 16 bases between. The germline V gene encodes CDR1 MNHNS and CDR2 SASEGT. The CDR3 is 15 residues long. The CDR3 DNA follows: TGTGCCAGCAGTCTCGTACAGGGTGGGACCTACGAGCAGTACTTC. Protein: CASSLVQGGTYEQYF.

This chain uses TRBV19 with TRBJ2-7; D is ambiguous. The CDR3 consists of 13 residues. V was pared by 3 bases and J by 4 bases, with 10 bases between. Germline V gene data show CDR1 as LNHDA and CDR2 as SQIVND (reference sequence). The CDR3 reads CASSIGTKYEQYF. The CDR3 DNA is TGTGCCAGTAGTATTGGAACGAAATACGAGCAGTACTTC.

This clonotype was seen only a few times. The chain links TRBV25-1 to TRBJ1-2, with a tentative D call TRBD1 (6 bases). V dropped 1 base and J dropped 3 bases, with 15 bases sitting between them. This CDR3 spans 16 amino acids. Germline V gene data show CDR1 as MGHDK and CDR2 as SYGVNS. As DNA, the CDR3 is TGTGCCAGCAGTGAATGGGACCGGGACACCTACTATGGCTACACCTTC. Encoded protein: CASSEWDRDTYYGYTF.

This rearrangement joins TRBV7-9 to TRBJ2-1; possible D gene TRBD2, 5 bases. CDR3 length: 16 residues. Trimming stripped 1 base from V and 8 bases from J, with 18 bases between. The germline V gene encodes CDR1 SEHNR and CDR2 FQNEAQ (reference sequence). DNA of the CDR3: TGTGCCAGCAGCTTAGTTCGGACGAGGGTCGGGGATGAGCAGTTCTTC. Amino acid sequence: CASSLVRTRVGDEQFF.